This TCR beta chain was sequenced for a study of CXCR3-negative and CXCR3-positive naive CD8 T cells. Whole-study findings and limits: TRBV-TRBJ usage was similar across naive CXCR3 subsets but distinct in memory cells. Naive cells positive for CXCR3 carried more hydrophobic TRB CDR3s than CXCR3-negative ones.

Germline CDR1 is MDHEN and CDR2 is SYDVKM. The CDR3 is made up of 12 amino acids. The method, 5' RACE with UMI labels, was used to prepare the TRB cDNA libraries. Each CDR3 protein gets one entry in TCRdb, which reprocessed the 5' RACE reads and gives no DNA. Recorded for this sample: 75,000 to 100,000 distinct CDR3 sequences. Notes on this clonotype: Its antigen is not known.

Naive CD8+ T cells had a CD45RO-CCR7+CD27+CD95- phenotype. The sequence came from a human donor in good health. Some clones in this sample may be carry-over from other donors' samples. The rearrangement links TRBV28 to TRBJ1-1; TCRdb lists TRBD1, though no DNA is available to test this call. Sample: naive CXCR3+ CD8+ T cells from blood. Subset of the sample: CD45RO-CCR7+CD27+CD95- naive CD8+ T cells expressing CXCR3 (TNR3+). The CDR3 loop reads CASSLGGREAFF.